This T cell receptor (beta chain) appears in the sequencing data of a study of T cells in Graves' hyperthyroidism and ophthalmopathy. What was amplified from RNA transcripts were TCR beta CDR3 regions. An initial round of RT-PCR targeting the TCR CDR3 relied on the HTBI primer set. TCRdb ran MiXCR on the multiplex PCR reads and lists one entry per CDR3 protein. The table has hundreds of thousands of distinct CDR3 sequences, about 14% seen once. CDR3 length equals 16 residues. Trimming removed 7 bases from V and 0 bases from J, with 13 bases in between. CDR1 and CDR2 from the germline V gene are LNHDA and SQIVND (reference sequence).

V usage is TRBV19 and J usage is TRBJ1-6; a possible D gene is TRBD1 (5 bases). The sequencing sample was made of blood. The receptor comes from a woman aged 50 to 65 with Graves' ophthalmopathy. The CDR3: CASMGGVSSYNSPLHF. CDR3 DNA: TGTGCCAGTATGGGGGGGGTGAGCTCCTATAATTCACCCCTCCACTTT.